The clone carrying this T cell receptor beta chain was seen a single time. What it binds is not known. Following a 10-day culture, CD4+ T cells were purified. Either the BNT162b2 or mRNA-1273 vaccine was given to participants in two doses. This record belongs to a study of vaccination effects on CD4 cells after COVID-19. As for the study in general: Viral peptide pool expansion of antigen-specific CD4+ T cells preceded sequencing in the ViraFEST assay. Each well held 2 million to 2.5 million PBMC cultured with around 9.7 ug/ml peptides and roughly 10 IU/ml IL-2.

Measured with immunoSEQ multiplex PCR; TCRdb has only the in-frame clones, and not every one. This repertoire shows 66,000 or so clones, 74% found once; its top ten account for 2% to 2.5%. This specimen consisted of CD4+ T cells from PBMCs cultured without peptide, obtained after COVID-19 vaccination. The origin of this receptor is a human donor who received a COVID-19 vaccine.

CDR3 nucleotides: TGTGCCAGCAGTTACGCGCAGACAGATACGCAGTATTTT. Its protein product is CASSYAQTDTQYF. The rearrangement joins TRBV6-5 to TRBJ2-3; D call uncertain. Trimming left V 2 bases short and J 3 bases short, with 6 bases between. The CDR3 sequence is 13 residues long. The V gene's germline CDR1 is MNHEY and CDR2 SVGAGI.